This T cell receptor beta chain was identified in a study of radiotherapy plus CTLA-4 blockade in lung cancer. General study points: Blood TCR clones of tumor origin expanded after radiotherapy plus ipilimumab. Reported findings show early blood T cell clone dynamics, with interferon-beta, best predicted response.

The protocol was immunoSEQ multiplex PCR, while the TCRdb copy is restricted to in-frame clones and leaves out a portion. The table lists tens of thousands of clones, 72% of them singletons, with approximately 8.3% in the top ten. The CDR3 runs to 15 residues. Trimming took off 0 bases at V and 6 bases at J, with 14 bases between the two ends. CDR1 is SGDLS and CDR2 is YYNGEE in the germline V gene. This clone was observed once. The antigen is not known. The starting material was peripheral blood, obtained from a patient treated with radiotherapy plus ipilimumab. The receptor's source is a human donor with non-small cell lung cancer whose response to radiotherapy plus ipilimumab could not be evaluated. The chain is built from TRBV9 and TRBJ2-3; perhaps TRBD2 as D (5 bases). As DNA, the CDR3 is TGTGCCAGCAGCGTAGTGGGGAGTCTGGGTGATACGCAGTATTTT. Its translation: CASSVVGSLGDTQYF.